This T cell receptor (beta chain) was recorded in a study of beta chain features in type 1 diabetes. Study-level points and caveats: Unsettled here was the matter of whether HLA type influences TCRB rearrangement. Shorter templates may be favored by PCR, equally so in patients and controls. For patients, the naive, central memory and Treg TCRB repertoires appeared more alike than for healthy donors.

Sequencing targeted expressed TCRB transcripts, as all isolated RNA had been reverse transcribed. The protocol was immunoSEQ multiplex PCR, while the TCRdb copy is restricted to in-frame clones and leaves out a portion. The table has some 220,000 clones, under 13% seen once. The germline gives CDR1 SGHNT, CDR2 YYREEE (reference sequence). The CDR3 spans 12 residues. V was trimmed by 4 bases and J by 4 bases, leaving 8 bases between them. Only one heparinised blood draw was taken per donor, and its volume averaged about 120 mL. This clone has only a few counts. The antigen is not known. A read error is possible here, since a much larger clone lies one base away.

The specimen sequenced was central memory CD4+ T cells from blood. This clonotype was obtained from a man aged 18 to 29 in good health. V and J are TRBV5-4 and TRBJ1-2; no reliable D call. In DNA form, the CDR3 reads TGTGCCAGCAGCGTGGACGGCTATGGCTACACCTTC. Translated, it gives CASSVDGYGYTF.